This TCR beta chain stems from a study of cytomegalovirus exposure and HLA in healthy donors (dated by TCRdb to about 2017). About the full investigation: According to an earlier analysis of several hundred of the donors, roughly 180 million T cells yielded 120 million or so unique TCR beta sequences and less than 300 Gb of sequence data. Because of strong linkage in the cohort, roughly five DR-DQ haplotypes were treated as single units for association and clustering. Typing coverage varied by locus: roughly 629-630 donors for A, B, C, DRB1 and DQB1; roughly 510 for DQA1; about 600 for DPA1; around 450 for DPB1. All discovery cohort repertoires had been generated on a single sequencing platform. Around 320 gigabases of sequencing data and 78 million or so unique TCR sequences were included in an early release covering roughly 600 HLA-typed donors. Donor age, sex, ethnicity and CMV serostatus were compiled together with the repertoire data. The study aimed to test whether cataloging public T cell receptors could reveal signatures of past pathogen exposure. Along with the approximately 700-subject first cohort, a separate validation cohort of more than 90 different subjects was used. The T cell repertoires of some 700 subjects were profiled by immunosequencing and related to cytomegalovirus serostatus. In a later analysis, previously published TCR beta repertoires from 670 or so donors were re-analyzed and high-resolution HLA genotyping was added so that TCR occurrence patterns could be studied. A later genetic analysis took genome-wide SNP genotypes for about three fifths of the roughly 700 donors and used that subset as a discovery cohort. To predict cytomegalovirus infection status, the study brought together high-throughput TCR immunosequencing, statistical association of individual TCRs with disease status, and machine learning. HLA typing included class I and class II loci at four-digit resolution. In the later analysis, no new phenotypic data were used to find candidate immune exposures; instead, reliance was placed on TCR beta sequences and their occurrence across donors. Among the 398 genotyped donors, about 83% belonged to the genetic ancestry cluster associated with self-reported Caucasian donors. Among about 410 genotyped donors of the cohort, an average of roughly 230,000 unique TCR beta nucleotide sequences was sequenced per donor, of which about 20% were non-productive. To decide whether each TCR beta V gene segment behaved as functional or pseudogenic, an earlier analysis of 587 of the donors relied on high-throughput TCR beta sequencing. The full study reports these points: According to a later analysis, most CMV-associated TCR beta chains appeared to be HLA-restricted, and the HLA associations seemed to be driven largely by CMV exposure. Sequencing depth was assumed to be roughly uniform across donors in the presence/absence analyses, though that assumption may not hold. Because counts were too low, about 17 rarely observed V segments, including chromosome 9 orphons, were excluded from the earlier analysis of 587 of the donors. An earlier analysis of approximately 530 of the donors showed that most TCR beta V segments appeared in productive rearrangements either about 90% or about 30% of the time, which broadly matched IMGT annotations. The only immune exposure information available for the cohort was CMV serostatus. According to a later genetic analysis, donors in an Asian-associated ancestry cluster had fewer N-insertions in productive TCRs than the approximately 650-donor mean. Correlated functional status among segregating V segments might be attributable to linkage disequilibrium, but an unknown experimental factor could not be ruled out. In both the original and validation cohorts, the classifier was reported to diagnose cytomegalovirus status with high specificity and sensitivity. A later analysis found that TCR association rates varied across HLA loci, with DRB1 alleles showing the most associated TCRs and HLA-C alleles the fewest. While some public TCRs were present in many individuals, most TCR sequences turned up only very rarely across donors. In vitro tests confirmed that a few of the cytomegalovirus-associated TCR beta chains recognize cytomegalovirus antigens. The study gave a list of some 150 TCR beta chains associated with cytomegalovirus. HLA typing was unavailable for some donors at each locus, so association tests used only the typed subset. At a false discovery rate of 0.05, a later analysis linked 15,000 to 20,000 TCR beta sequences to specific HLA alleles. A cluster of highly shared sequence variants was judged likely to be a technical artifact of the sequencing pipeline. Strong co-occurrence of HLA alleles, especially DR and DQ, made assigning TCR associations to individual alleles difficult. The cohort was sequenced for TCR beta chains only, and without alpha or paired-chain data the features that could be detected were limited. An association between a missense DCLRE1C variant and V-gene and J-gene trimming of TCR beta chains was found in a later genetic analysis and replicated in an independent cohort. The authors suggested that the approach could potentially be extended to other disease states and immunological phenotypes. Several of the top co-occurrence clusters appeared to be linked to parvovirus B19, influenza, CMV and Epstein-Barr virus, according to a later analysis. In a later analysis, HLA-associated TCR beta chains were found to be more clonally expanded and to have lower generation probabilities than equally common non-associated chains. A further reported finding was that TCR beta sequences accurately predicted the HLA-A and HLA-B alleles for most subjects in the first cohort.

Remarks on this clone: Its specific antigen is unknown. Base quality data are lacking; no much larger clone is found one base away.

The cohort consisted of approximately 690 healthy bone marrow donors. At the time of sampling, all cohort members were nominally healthy, though unrecorded immune exposures were likely present. The donor was CMV seronegative and was included in the group of a few hundred seronegative cohort members. A peripheral blood sample was collected from each donor, and TCR beta sequencing was performed on peripheral blood mononuclear cells. Genomic DNA extraction from the blood cell samples was performed with the Qiagen DNeasy Blood Extraction Kit. Library prep was done by the immunoSEQ multiplex PCR assay. For the multiplex PCR, a mixture combining 60 forward primers for TCR Vbeta segments and 13 reverse primers for TCR Jbeta segments was used. The CDR3 region of rearranged TCR beta genes was amplified from genomic DNA by a multiplex PCR assay. The Illumina HiSeq System was used to sequence the amplified TCR beta libraries as 87-base-pair reads. Per the authors' processing: In a later analysis, tens of millions of unique TCR beta chains were counted across the 666 repertoires, and roughly 9.9 million of these chains were shared by at least two donors. Raw reads were error-corrected and collapsed into unique sequences with a nearest-neighbor algorithm that merged closely related sequences to remove PCR and sequencing errors. Alignment of CDR3 sequences to IMGT reference sequences was used to assign V, D and J gene segments. Each retained sequence needed at least a six-nucleotide match to both a V gene segment and a J gene segment. Rearrangements were called productive when the CDR3 lacked stop codons and stayed in frame with V and J; all others were non-productive. CDR3 was defined according to IMGT convention as the region running from the second conserved V-encoded cysteine to the conserved J-encoded phenylalanine. The earlier analysis of about 570 of the donors excluded any sequence lacking an unambiguous match to a single V gene segment. An earlier analysis of approximately 590 of the donors called V segments functional above 56.7% productive rearrangements and segregating when the between-donor standard deviation exceeded 5%. To diagnose cytomegalovirus status from the catalog of TCR beta chain sequences, a statistical classification framework was built. A later analysis assigned V and J genes by comparing TCR nucleotide sequences with IMGT/GENE-DB human TR gene sequences. A later analysis assigned CDR3 sequences and most-parsimonious VDJ recombination scenarios with the TCRdist pipeline. In a later analysis, each TCR beta chain was defined by its CDR3 amino acid sequence together with its V-gene family, and reads without a unique V-gene family were excluded. In a later analysis, 450 to 600 highly shared, low-generation-probability nucleotide sequences were removed to address suspected cross-contamination and a sequencing artifact. In a later analysis, a clonal expansion index for each public chain was calculated from normalized within-repertoire ranks of inferred template counts. A later analysis computed generation probabilities with a VDJ recombination model fitted to out-of-frame rearrangements, and checked the results against IGoR. In a later analysis, hypergeometric tests were used to score TCR-TCR, TCR-HLA and TCR-CMV co-occurrence, with a repertoire-size bias correction applied to TCR pairs. In a later analysis, false discovery rates were estimated by permuting HLA or CMV assignments 20 times. In a later analysis, co-occurring TCRs were grouped using DBSCAN, and TCRdist sequence similarity was added for clustering within HLA-allele-positive subsets. Repertoires with fewer than 30,000 or more than 120,000 public chains were left out of co-occurrence clustering, as were about 5 repertoires with anomalous nucleotide sharing. TCRdb stores this immuneACCESS table with in-frame sequences only. Part of the clones is absent; in the studies checked, under half of the shortfall reflects unresolved V genes, and no reason is known for the rest. That table supplies the V and J calls and clone size; D and trimming were determined from the DNA. For this sample the table gives more than 150,000 clones, of which around 83% were detected only once. About 1.6% of the sample rests with the top ten.

The source material was PBMCs. The sequence derives from a man between 50 and 59 years old in good health and CMV-seronegative.

The CDR3 protein sequence reads: CASSEGGILGETQYF. The nucleotides are TGTGCCAGCAGTGAAGGCGGTATTCTAGGAGAGACCCAGTACTTC. The chain links TRBV6-1 with TRBJ2-5; the D gene is unclear. CDR1 and CDR2 were assigned from the germline V gene as MNHNS and SASEGT. The CDR3 covers 15 residues, taking in both the cysteine and the phenylalanine. Of the read, only the CDR3 DNA is kept; its 45 bases are in frame from base 1. V gives up 1 base and J gives up 4 bases, and the segment between their germline ends measures 13 bases.